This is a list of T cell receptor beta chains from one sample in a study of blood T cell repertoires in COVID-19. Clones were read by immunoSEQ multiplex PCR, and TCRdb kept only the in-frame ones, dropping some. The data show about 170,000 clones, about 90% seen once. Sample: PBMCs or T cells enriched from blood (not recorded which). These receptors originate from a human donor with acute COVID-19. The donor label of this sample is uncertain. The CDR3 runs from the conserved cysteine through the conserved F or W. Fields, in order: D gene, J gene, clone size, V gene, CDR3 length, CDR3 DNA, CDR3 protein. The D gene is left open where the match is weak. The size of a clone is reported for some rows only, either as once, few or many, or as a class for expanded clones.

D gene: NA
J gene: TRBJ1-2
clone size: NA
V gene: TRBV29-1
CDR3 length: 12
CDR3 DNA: TGCAGCGTTCACAGTCTTATAGGAGGCTACACCTTC
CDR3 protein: CSVHSLIGGYTF

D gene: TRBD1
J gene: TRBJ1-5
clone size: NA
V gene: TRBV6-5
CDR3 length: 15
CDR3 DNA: TGTGCCAGCAGACGGACAGGAGGAAGCAATCAGCCCCAGCATTTT
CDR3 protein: CASRRTGGSNQPQHF

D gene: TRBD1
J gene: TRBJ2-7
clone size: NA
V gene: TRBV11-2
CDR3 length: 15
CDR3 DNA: TGTGCCAGCAGCTTAGAGACAGGGGTAGCCTACGAGCAGTACTTC
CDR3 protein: CASSLETGVAYEQYF

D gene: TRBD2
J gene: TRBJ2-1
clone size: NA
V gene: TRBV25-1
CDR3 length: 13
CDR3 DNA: TGTGCCAGCAGTTGGCGGGGGGACAATGAGCAGTTCTTC
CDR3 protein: CASSWRGDNEQFF

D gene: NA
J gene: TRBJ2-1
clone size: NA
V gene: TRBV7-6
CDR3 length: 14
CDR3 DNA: TGTGCCAGCAGCAGGGGGGGGGTATACAATGAGCAGTTCTTC
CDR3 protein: CASSRGGVYNEQFF

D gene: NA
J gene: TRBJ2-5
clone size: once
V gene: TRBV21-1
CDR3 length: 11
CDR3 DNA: TGTGCCAGACTAGCGGAAGAGACCCAGTACTTC
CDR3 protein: CARLAEETQYF

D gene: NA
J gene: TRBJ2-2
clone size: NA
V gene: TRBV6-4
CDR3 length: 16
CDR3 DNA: TGTGCCAGCAGTGACTCCAAGACAGCATCCACCGGGGAGCTGTTTTTT
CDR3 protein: CASSDSKTASTGELFF

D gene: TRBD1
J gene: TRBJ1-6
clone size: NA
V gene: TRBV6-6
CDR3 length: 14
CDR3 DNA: TGTGCCATACCTCGGGACAGGGGACAATCACCCCTCCACTTT
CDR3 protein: CAIPRDRGQSPLHF

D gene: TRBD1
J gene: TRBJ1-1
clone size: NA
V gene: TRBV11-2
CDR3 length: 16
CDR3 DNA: TGTGCCAGCAGCTTTATTTTCGGACAGGGGTGGACTGAAGCTTTCTTT
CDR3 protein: CASSFIFGQGWTEAFF

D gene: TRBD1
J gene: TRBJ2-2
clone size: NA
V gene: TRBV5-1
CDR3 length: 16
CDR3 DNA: TGCGCCAGCAGCTTATGGGACAGGACGAACACCGGGGAGCTGTTTTTT
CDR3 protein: CASSLWDRTNTGELFF

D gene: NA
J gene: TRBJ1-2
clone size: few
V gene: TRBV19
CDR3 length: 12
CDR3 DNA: TGTGCCAGTAGTATCAGGCAGGGTGGCTACACCTTC
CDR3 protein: CASSIRQGGYTF

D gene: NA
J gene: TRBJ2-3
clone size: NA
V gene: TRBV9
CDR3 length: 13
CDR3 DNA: TGTGCCAGCAGCGCAGTTAGCGCAGATACGCAGTATTTT
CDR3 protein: CASSAVSADTQYF

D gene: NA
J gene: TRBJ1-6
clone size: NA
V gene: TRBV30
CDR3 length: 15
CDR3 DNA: TGTGCCTGGGCCACAGGGTTCTCCTATAATTCACCCCTCCACTTT
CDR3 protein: CAWATGFSYNSPLHF

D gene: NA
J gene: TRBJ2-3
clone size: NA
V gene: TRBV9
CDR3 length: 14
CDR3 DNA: TGTGCCAGCAGCGTAGGGGGCGGATCAGATACGCAGTATTTT
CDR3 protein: CASSVGGGSDTQYF

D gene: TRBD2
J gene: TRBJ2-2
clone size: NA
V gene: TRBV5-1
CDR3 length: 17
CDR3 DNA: TGCGCCAGCAGCTTGGAGGCGGGGGGTCGGAACACCGGGGAGCTGTTTTTT
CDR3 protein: CASSLEAGGRNTGELFF

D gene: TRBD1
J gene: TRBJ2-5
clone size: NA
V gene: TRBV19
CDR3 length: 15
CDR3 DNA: TGTGCCAGTAGTCCCCGACAGGGACCCCAAGAGACCCAGTACTTC
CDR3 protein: CASSPRQGPQETQYF

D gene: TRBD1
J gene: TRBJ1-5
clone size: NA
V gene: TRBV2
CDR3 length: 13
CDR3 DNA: TGTGCCAGCAGCCTACAGGGGCCCCAGCCCCAGCATTTT
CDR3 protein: CASSLQGPQPQHF

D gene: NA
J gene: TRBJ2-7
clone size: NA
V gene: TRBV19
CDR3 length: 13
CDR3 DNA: TGTGCCAGTGGCCCTAGGACAACCTACGAGCAGTACTTC
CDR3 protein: CASGPRTTYEQYF

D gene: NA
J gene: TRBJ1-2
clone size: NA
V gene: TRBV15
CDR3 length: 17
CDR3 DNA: TGTGCCACCAGCAGAGATGGAGAGACCGAATCCTTCTATGGCTACACCTTC
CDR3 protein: CATSRDGETESFYGYTF

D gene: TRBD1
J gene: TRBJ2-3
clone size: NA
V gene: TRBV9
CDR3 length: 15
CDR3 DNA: TGTGCCAGCAGCCCTCGGACAGGCAGCACAGATACGCAGTATTTT
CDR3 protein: CASSPRTGSTDTQYF

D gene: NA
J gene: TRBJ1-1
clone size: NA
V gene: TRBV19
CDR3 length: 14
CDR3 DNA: TGTGCCAGTAGTATAGAGATCTACGGCACTGAAGCTTTCTTT
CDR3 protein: CASSIEIYGTEAFF

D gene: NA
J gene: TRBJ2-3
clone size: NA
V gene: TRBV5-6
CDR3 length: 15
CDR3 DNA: TGTGCCAGCAGTTCCGGACTACCGGGCACAGATACGCAGTATTTT
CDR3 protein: CASSSGLPGTDTQYF

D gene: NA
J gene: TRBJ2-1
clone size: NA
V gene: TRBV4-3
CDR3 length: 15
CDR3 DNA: TGCGCCAGCAGCCAGGAAGCGGTAGGATTCAATGAGCAGTTCTTC
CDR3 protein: CASSQEAVGFNEQFF

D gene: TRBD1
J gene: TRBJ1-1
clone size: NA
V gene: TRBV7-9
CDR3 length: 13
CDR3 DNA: TGTGCCAGCAGCTTGGACAGGGGCACTGAAGCTTTCTTT
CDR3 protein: CASSLDRGTEAFF

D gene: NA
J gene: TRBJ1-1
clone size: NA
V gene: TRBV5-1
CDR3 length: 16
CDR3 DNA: TGCGCCAGCAGCTTGGGTTCGGGTAGAGGGAACACTGAAGCTTTCTTT
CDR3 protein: CASSLGSGRGNTEAFF

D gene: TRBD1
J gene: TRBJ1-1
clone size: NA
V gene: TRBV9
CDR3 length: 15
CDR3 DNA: TGTGCCAGCAGCCTTGGGGACAGGGAGGATCCTGAAGCTTTCTTT
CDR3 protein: CASSLGDREDPEAFF

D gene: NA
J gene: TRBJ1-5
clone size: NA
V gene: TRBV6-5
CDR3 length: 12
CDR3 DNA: TGTGCCAGCAGTTACCAGTATCAGCCCCAGCATTTT
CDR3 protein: CASSYQYQPQHF

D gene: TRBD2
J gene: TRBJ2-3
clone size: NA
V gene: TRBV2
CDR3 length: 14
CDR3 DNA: TGTGCCAGCAGCCCGCCAGGTAGCGGGGGTAAAGCAGATTTT
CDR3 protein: CASSPPGSGGKADF

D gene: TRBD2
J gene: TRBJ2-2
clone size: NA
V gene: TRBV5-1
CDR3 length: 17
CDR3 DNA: TGCGCCAGCAGCTTTCCGGGACTAGCGGGGGTCACCGGGGAGCTGTTTTTT
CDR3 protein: CASSFPGLAGVTGELFF

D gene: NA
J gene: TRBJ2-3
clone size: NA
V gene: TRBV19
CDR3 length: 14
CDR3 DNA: TGTGCCAGTAGGGGGGGGGCGACGACAGATACGCAGTATTTT
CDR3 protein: CASRGGATTDTQYF

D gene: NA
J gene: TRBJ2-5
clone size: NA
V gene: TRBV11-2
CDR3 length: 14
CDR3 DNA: TGTGCCAGCAGTCGGGGATCCGGACGAGAGACCCAGTACTTC
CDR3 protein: CASSRGSGRETQYF

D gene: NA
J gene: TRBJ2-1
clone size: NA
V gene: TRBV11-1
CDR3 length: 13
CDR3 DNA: TGTGCCAGCAGCTTAGGGACACACAATGAGCAGTTCTTC
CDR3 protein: CASSLGTHNEQFF

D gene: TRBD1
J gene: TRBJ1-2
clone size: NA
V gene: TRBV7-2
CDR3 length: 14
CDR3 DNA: TGTGCCAGCAGCACCGCAGGGGGCAACTATGGCTACACCTTC
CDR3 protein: CASSTAGGNYGYTF

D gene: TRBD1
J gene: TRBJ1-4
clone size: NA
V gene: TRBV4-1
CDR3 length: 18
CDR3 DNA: TGCGCCAGCAGGAGCCTTACAGGGGTTTTCGGGTCTGGTGAAAAACTGTTTTTT
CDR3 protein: CASRSLTGVFGSGEKLFF

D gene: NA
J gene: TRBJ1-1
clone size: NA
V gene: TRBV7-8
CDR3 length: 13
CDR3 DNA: TGTGCCAGCAGCTTCAGGGGAGGGACTGAAGCTTTCTTT
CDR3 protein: CASSFRGGTEAFF

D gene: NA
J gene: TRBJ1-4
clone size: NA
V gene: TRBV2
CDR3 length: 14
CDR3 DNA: TGTGCCAGCAGTAGACCCACCGGGGATGAAAAACTGTTTTTT
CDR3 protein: CASSRPTGDEKLFF

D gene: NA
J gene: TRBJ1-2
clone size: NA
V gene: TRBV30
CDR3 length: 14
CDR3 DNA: TGTGCCTGGAGTGTACACCAGGGGCCGTGGGGCTACACCTTC
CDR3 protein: CAWSVHQGPWGYTF

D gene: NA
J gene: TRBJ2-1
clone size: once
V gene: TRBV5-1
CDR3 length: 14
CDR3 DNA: TGCGCCAGCAGACAACCGGGACACTACAATGAGCAGTTCTTC
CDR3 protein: CASRQPGHYNEQFF

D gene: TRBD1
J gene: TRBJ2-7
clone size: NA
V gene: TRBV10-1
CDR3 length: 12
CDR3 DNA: TGCGCCAGCAGTGTGAACCGGGACAGGCCGTTCTTC
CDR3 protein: CASSVNRDRPFF

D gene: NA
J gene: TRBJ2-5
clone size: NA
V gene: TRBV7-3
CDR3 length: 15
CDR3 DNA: TGTGCCAGCAGCTTAAGGGTCAGGGCCCAAGAGACCCAGTACTTC
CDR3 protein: CASSLRVRAQETQYF

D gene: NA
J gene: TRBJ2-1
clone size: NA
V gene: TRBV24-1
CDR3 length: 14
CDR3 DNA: TGTGCCACCAGTGACCGTTTACAGGGCAATGAGCAGTTCTTC
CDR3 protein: CATSDRLQGNEQFF

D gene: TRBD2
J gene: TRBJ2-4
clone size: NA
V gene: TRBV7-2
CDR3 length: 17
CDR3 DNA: TGTGCCAGCAGCCCCCGACTAGCGGGGGGCCCCAAAAACATTCAGTACTTC
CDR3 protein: CASSPRLAGGPKNIQYF

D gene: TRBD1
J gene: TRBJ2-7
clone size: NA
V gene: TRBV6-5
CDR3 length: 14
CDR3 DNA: TGTGCCAGCAGTTACGGGACAGGAACCTACGAGCAGTACTTC
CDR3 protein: CASSYGTGTYEQYF

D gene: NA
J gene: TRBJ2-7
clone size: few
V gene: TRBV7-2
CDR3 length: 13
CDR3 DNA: TGTGCCAGCAGCTTCAGGGCGGTATACGAGCAGTACTTC
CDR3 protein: CASSFRAVYEQYF

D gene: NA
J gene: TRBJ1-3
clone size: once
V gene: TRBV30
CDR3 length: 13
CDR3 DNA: TGTGCCTGGAGTGTACCAGCAGGGGACACCATATATTTT
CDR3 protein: CAWSVPAGDTIYF

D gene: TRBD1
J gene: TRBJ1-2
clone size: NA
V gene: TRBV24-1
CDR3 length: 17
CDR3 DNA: TGTGCCACCAGTGATGGCCCCAGACAGGGGGTCCGGGATGGCTACACCTTC
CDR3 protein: CATSDGPRQGVRDGYTF

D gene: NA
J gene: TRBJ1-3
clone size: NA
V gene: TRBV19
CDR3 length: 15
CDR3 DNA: TGTGCCAGTAGTATAGGACCAGCGTCTGGAAACACCATATATTTT
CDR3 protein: CASSIGPASGNTIYF

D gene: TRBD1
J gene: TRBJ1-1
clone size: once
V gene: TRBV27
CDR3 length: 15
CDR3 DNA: TGTGCCAGCAGTTTGCAGGGGGCGCGAGACACTGAAGCTTTCTTT
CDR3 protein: CASSLQGARDTEAFF

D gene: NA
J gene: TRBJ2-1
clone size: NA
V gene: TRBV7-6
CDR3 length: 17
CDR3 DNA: TGTGCCAGCAGCTTAGGACCCTTCGGGGGTGTCTACAATGAGCAGTTCTTC
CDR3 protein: CASSLGPFGGVYNEQFF

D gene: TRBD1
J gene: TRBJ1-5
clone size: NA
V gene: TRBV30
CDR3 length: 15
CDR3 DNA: TGTGCCTGGAGTTCGGGACAGAATTTCAATCAGCCCCAGCATTTT
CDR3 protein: CAWSSGQNFNQPQHF

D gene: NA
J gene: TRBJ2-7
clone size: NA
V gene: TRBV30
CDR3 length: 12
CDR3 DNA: TGTGCCTGTTCGAAGAGTTCCTACGAGCAGTACTTC
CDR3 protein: CACSKSSYEQYF

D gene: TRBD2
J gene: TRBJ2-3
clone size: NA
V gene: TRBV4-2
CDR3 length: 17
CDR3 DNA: TGTGCCAGCAGCCAAGTAGGGAGCGGGGGGGTGTCAGATACGCAGTATTTT
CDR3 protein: CASSQVGSGGVSDTQYF

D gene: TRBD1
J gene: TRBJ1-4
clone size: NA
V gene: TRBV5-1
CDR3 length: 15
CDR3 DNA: TGCGCCAGCAGCTCCGGGACAGGGTACAGGGAAAAACTGTTTTTT
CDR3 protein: CASSSGTGYREKLFF

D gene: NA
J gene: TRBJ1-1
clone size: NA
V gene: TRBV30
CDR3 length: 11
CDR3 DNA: TGTGCCTGGAGTGCGGTAGACAGGGCTTTCTTT
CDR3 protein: CAWSAVDRAFF